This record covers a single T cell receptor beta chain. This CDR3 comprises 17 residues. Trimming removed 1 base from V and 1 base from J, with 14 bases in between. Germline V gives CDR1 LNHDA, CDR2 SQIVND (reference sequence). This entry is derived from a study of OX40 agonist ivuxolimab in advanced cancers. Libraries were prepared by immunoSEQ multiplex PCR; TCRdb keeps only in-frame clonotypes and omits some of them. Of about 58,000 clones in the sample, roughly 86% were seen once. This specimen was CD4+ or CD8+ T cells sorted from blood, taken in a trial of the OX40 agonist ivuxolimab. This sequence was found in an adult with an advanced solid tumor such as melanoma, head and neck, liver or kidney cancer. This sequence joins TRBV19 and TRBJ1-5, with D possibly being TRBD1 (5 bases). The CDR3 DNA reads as TGTGCCAGTAGTATAGGGGGGGGAGCTAGGAGCAATCAGCCCCAGCATTTT. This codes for CASSIGGGARSNQPQHF.